A single sample gave rise to the 5 T cell receptor beta chains below, sequenced in a study of T cell changes during pregnancy in multiple sclerosis. Repertoires were generated with immunoSEQ multiplex PCR, while TCRdb's copy carries only in-frame clones and drops some. The sample yields 85,000 to 130,000 clones, about 90% seen once. Source: peripheral blood, taken before pregnancy. The receptors were sampled from a female donor with multiple sclerosis, enrolled in a pregnancy study.

Remarks on this clone: The conserved final phenylalanine or tryptophan is absent from the CDR3, which likely points to a read error. No DNA is shown, since the ends of the CDR3 on it are uncertain; the CDR3 is the one TCRdb lists. The chain links TRBV20-1 to TRBJ2-7; the table's D call, TRBD2, has no DNA check behind it. With termini counted, the CDR3 has 11 amino acids. Looked up from germline, CDR1 is DFQATT and CDR2 is SNEGSKA (reference sequence). Here the CDR3 reads CSAREGGNAFL.

The V call is TRBV5-1, the J call TRBJ2-3; possible D gene TRBD2, 6 bases. The V gene's germline CDR1 is SGHRS and CDR2 YFSETQ. CDR3 length equals 18 residues. V was clipped by 0 bases and J by 1 base, with 18 bases between them. CDR3 in DNA: TGCGCCAGCAGCTTGGCCGGAGGGACGGGCGCACGCACAGATACGCAGTATTTT. The encoded protein is CASSLAGGTGARTDTQYF.

The rearrangement uses TRBV27 and TRBJ2-7, with 12 bases aligning to TRBD2. This CDR3 is built from 18 residues. Unmatched junction bases numbered 12, after V lost 5 bases and J lost 1 base. Germline-derived CDR1 and CDR2 are MNHEY and SMNVEV (reference sequence). The CDR3 loop is CASSTRLAGDKRSYEQYF. The CDR3 DNA is TGTGCCAGCAGTACCCGACTAGCGGGAGATAAAAGGTCCTACGAGCAGTACTTC.

V and J are TRBV7-9 and TRBJ2-7; 10 bases map to TRBD1. Germline V gives CDR1 SEHNR, CDR2 FQNEAQ (reference sequence). The CDR3 loop spans 19 amino acids. Trimming removed 5 bases from V and 3 bases from J; junction bases left unmatched: 19. The CDR3 region has the DNA TGTGCCAGCAGCATGACCCGGGACAGGGGTCCCTACGACTTCTACGAGCAGTACTTC. This encodes CASSMTRDRGPYDFYEQYF.

This clone appeared once. This sequence joins TRBV10-3 and TRBJ2-5, with a possible D match to TRBD1 (7 bases). In germline, CDR1 is ENHRY, CDR2 SYGVKD. The germline V and J ends were trimmed by 2 bases and 4 bases, with 17 bases remaining between them. CDR3 length equals 16 residues. CDR3 nucleotides: TGTGCCATCAGTGAGCCGAAGGGGGCGGGAATAGAGACCCAGTACTTC. It encodes CAISEPKGAGIETQYF.